This T cell receptor beta chain was recovered during a study of blood T cell repertoires in COVID-19 (dated by TCRdb to the early 2020s). A note on the overall study: Samples from collaborators originated in the United States, Italy and Spain and spanned both the acute and convalescent phases of COVID-19. The repertoires were released in a freely available public database meant as a resource for research on the immune response to SARS-CoV-2. The samples were drawn from two sources: the first 160 participants of the ongoing ImmuneRACE study, and 1,254 subjects contributed by 6 global collaborators. Subjects who had been exposed to COVID-19, were actively infected with it, or had recovered from it provided the deeply sampled blood TCRbeta repertoires that made up the dataset. Where HLA class I and class II types were available, the types were taken from metadata supplied by the sample provider, not from assay-based typing. The prospective study material was composed of cDNA or gDNA derived from T cells, B-cell-depleted T cells, or PBMCs. Nearly every sample came with metadata listing a de-identified subject ID, COVID-19 status, age in years and sex.

Enrolling through a virtual design, the prospective study's participants ranged in age from roughly 18 to 90 years and lived across around 25 United States geographic areas. In the prospective study, cohorts were assigned on the basis of participant-reported clinical history obtained from a screening survey and a study questionnaire. Exposed participants had been in contact with someone with a PCR-confirmed or clinician-diagnosed COVID-19 case within 2 weeks of study entry. In the prospective study, mobile phlebotomists collected whole blood, serum and a nasopharyngeal or oropharyngeal swab from each participant. Over a roughly 2-month period, participants in the prospective study had the option of providing additional blood draws and questionnaires. Blood samples from the prospective study were shipped frozen or at room temperature prior to DNA extraction. Clipping removes 3 bases from V and 1 base from J, with 8 as the unmatched junction base count. CDR1 and CDR2 (SNHLY, FYNNEI) derive from the germline V gene. Reading from cysteine to phenylalanine, the CDR3 counts 16 amino acids. Only the CDR3 portion is preserved as DNA: 48 bases, with reading frame beginning at the first base.

TCRbeta CDR3 regions were amplified from genomic DNA by means of the immunoSEQ Assay, a bias-controlled multiplex PCR. In the original analysis: The number of nucleated cells in each sample was estimated by amplification of reference gene primers within the assay. To quantify the absolute abundance of each unique TCRbeta CDR3 rearrangement, sequence reads were collapsed and filtered. For each sample, productive Simpson clonality was calculated as the square root of Simpson's diversity index across productive rearrangements. The immuneACCESS repertoire file appears here via TCRdb, limited to in-frame rearrangements. These files lack a portion of the clones; in checked studies, under half of the deficit traces to unresolved V genes, and the cause of the others is not known. D and trimming were read from the DNA, whereas the V and J calls and clone size are those reported in that table. This sample is represented by 250,000 or so clones; around 90% of them were singletons. The top ten constitute around 0.85% of the sample.

Study-level results and caveats: The quantity of clinical and demographic metadata differed by source and by participant and was supplied without curation.

To note about this clone: No cognate antigen has been identified for it. Base quality data are lacking; no much larger clone is found one base away.

The sequence is built from TRBV2 and TRBJ2-5, and 7 bases in between align with TRBD1. The sequenced material came from PBMCs or T cells enriched from blood (not recorded which). The receptor comes from a man between 45 and 60 years old who had been exposed to COVID-19. Here is the DNA: TGTGCCAGCAGTGAGAGGACAGGATTATTCCAAGAGACCCAGTACTTC. This yields the protein CASSERTGLFQETQYF. Where the CDR3 stops, the reference TRBV2 and TRBJ2-5 genes take over; the full variable domain is EPEVTQTPSHQVTQMGQEVILRCVPISNHLYFYWYRQILGQKVEFLVSFYNNEISEKSEIFDDQFSVERPDGSNFTLKIRSTKLEDSAMYFCASSERTGLFQETQYFGPGTRLLVL.